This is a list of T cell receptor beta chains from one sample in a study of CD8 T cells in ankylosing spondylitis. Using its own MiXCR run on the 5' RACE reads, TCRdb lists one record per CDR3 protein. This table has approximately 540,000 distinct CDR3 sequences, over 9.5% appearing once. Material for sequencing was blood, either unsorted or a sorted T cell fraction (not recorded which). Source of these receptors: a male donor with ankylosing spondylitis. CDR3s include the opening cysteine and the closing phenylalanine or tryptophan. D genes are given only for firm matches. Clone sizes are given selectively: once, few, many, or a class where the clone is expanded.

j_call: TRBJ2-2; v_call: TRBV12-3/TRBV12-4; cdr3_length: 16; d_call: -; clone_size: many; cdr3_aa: CASSPQGGSNTGELFF
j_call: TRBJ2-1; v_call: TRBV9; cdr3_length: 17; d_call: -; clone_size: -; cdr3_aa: CASSVSMEPSDYNEQFF
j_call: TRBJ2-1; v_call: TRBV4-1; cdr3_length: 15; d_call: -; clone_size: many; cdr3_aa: CASSQRGSSYNEQFF
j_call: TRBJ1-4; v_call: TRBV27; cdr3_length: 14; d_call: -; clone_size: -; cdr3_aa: CASSFGRNNEKLFF
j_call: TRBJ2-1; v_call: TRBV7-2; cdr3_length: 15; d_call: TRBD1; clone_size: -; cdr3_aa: CASSLLGGEINEQFF
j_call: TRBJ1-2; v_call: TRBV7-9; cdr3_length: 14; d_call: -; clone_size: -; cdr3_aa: CASSLAGTGSGYTF
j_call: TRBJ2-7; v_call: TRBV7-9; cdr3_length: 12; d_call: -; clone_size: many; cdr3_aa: CASSLARGEQYF
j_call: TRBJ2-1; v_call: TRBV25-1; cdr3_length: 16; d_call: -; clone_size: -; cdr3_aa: CASSGSGRGEFNEQFF
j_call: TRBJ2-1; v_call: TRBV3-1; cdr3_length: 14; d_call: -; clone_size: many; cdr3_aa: CASSRQRADNEQFF
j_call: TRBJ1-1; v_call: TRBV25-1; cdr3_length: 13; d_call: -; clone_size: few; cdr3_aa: CASSEYRGTEAFF
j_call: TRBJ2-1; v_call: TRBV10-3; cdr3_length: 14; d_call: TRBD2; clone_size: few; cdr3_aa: CAIRSGGWDNEQFF
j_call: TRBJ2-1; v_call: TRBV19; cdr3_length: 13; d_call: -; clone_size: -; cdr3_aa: CASSRGMYNEQFF
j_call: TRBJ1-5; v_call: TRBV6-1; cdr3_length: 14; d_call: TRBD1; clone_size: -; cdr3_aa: CASSGGQGFLPQHF
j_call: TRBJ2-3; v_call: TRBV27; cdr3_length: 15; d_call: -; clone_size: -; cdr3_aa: CASSWSGLSTDTQYF
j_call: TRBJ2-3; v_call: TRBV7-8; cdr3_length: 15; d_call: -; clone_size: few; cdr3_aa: CASSSSGWTADTQYF
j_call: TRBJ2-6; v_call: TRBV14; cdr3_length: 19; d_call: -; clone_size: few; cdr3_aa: CASSQETVTLSTGANVLTF
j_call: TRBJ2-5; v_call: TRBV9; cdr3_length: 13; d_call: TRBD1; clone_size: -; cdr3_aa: CASSVDRGETQYF
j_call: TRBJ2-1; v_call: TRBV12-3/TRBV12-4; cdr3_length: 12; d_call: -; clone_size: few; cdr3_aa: CASSFKGGSGFF
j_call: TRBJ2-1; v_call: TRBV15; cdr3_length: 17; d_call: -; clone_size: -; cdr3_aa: CATSRDWTTFAYNEQFF
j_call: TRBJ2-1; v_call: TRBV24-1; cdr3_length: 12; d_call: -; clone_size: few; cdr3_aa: CATSDLGNEQFF
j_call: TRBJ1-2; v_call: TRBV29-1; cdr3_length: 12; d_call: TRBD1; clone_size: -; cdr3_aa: CSVLTGFGGYTF
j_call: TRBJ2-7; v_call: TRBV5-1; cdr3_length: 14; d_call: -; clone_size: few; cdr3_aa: CASRGQGSVYEQYF
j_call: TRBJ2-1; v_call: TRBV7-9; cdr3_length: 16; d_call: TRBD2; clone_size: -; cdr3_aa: CASSLAVLAGHNEQFF
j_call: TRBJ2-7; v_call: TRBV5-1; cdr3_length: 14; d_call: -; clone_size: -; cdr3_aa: CASSLLKDGDEQYF